This note documents a single T cell receptor beta chain sequence. The antigen is unknown. The sample comes from a study of CD8 T cells in ankylosing spondylitis. Notes on the study in general: For ankylosing spondylitis blood, a TCR beta motif of fewer than 10 highly homologous variants appeared characteristic. Clones that were linked to disease were CD8+ and were relatively rare in peripheral blood.

The TCR beta libraries were generated through quantitative 5'-RACE incorporating molecular barcodes. TCRdb redid the calling of the 5' RACE reads with MiXCR, one entry per CDR3 protein. The data show roughly 180,000 distinct CDR3 sequences, around 13% seen once. Germline V gene lookup returns CDR1 SGHTA and CDR2 FQGNSA. The ends were cut back, 9 bases at V and 0 bases at J, with 18 bases in the middle. CDR3 length: 16 residues. The source is a male donor with ankylosing spondylitis or in good health (not recorded which). The chain uses TRBV7-2 and TRBJ2-4; no clear D. The sequenced sample consisted of blood, either unsorted or a sorted T cell fraction (not recorded which). In nucleotides, the CDR3 is TGTGCCAGTTCCGGTTCGGACCTACTAGCCAAAAACATTCAGTACTTC. It specifies CASSGSDLLAKNIQYF.